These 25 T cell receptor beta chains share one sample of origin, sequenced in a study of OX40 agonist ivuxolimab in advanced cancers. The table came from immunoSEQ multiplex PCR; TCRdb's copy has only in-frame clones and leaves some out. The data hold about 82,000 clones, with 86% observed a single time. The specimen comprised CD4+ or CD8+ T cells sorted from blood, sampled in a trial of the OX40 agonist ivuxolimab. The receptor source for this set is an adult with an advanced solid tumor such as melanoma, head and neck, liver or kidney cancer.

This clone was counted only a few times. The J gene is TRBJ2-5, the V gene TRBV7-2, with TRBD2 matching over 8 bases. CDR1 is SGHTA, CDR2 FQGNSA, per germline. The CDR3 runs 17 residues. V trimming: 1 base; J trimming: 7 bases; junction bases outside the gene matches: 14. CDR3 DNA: TGTGCCAGCAGCTTAGATCAGGCTAGCGGGTGGAGCCGGACCCAGTACTTC. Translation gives CASSLDQASGWSRTQYF.

CDR3: CASSYSPDYEQYF. The CDR3 DNA follows: TGTGCCAGCAGTTACTCCCCAGACTACGAGCAGTACTTC. The gene calls are TRBV6-6 and TRBJ2-7, with D unresolved. This CDR3 comprises 13 residues. Trimming took off 0 bases at V and 3 bases at J, with 6 bases between the two ends. In germline, CDR1 is MNHNY, CDR2 SVGAGI (reference sequence).

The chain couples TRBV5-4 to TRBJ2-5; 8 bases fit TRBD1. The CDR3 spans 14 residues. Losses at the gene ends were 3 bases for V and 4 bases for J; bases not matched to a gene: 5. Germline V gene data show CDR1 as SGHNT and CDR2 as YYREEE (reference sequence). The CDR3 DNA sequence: TGTGCCAGCAGCTCAGGACAGGGCCGAGAGACCCAGTACTTC. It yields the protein CASSSGQGRETQYF.

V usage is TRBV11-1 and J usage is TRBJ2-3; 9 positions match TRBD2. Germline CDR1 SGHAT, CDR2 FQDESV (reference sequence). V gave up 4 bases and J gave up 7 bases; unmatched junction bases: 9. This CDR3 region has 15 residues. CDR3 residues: CASSSGTSTEHTQYF. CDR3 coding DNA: TGTGCCAGCAGCTCCGGGACTAGCACGGAACATACGCAGTATTTT.

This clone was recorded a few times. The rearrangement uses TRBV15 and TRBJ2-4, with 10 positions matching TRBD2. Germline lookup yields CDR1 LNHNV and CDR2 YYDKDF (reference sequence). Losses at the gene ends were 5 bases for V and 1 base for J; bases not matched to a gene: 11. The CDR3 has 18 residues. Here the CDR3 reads CATSEPSGRAGAKNIQYF. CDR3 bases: TGTGCCACCAGCGAACCCAGCGGGAGGGCCGGGGCCAAAAACATTCAGTACTTC. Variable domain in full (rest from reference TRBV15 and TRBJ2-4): DAMVIQNPRYQVTQFGKPVTLSCSQTLNHNVMYWYQQKSSQAPKLLFHYYDKDFNNEADTPDNFQSRRPNTSFCFLDIRSPGLGDTAMYLCATSEPSGRAGAKNIQYFGAGTRLSVL.

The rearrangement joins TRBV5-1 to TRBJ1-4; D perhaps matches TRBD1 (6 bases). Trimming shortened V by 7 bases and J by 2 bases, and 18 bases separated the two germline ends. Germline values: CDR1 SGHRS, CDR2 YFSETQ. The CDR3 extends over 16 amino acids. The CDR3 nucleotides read TGCGCCAGCGCCATAGGCCCCCAGGGGACTAATGAAAAACTGTTTTTT. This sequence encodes CASAIGPQGTNEKLFF.

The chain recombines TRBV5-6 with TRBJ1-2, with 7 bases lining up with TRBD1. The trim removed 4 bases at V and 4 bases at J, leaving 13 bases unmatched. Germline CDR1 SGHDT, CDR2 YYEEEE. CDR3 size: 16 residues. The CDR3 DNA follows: TGTGCCAGCAGCCTCGCAGGGGGGGGGCTACCCTATGGCTACACCTTC. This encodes CASSLAGGGLPYGYTF.

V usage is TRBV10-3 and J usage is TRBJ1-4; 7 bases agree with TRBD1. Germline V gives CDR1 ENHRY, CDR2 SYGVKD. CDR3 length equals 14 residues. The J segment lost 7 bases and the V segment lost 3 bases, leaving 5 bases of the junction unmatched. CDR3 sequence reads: CAISDSRGGEKLFF. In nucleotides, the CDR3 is TGTGCCATCAGTGATTCCAGGGGGGGTGAAAAACTGTTTTTT.

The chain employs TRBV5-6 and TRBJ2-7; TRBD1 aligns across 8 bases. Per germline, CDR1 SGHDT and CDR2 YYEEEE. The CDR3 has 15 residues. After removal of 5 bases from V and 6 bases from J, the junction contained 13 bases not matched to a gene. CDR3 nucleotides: TGTGCCAGCAGGTACTACCGGGACAGGTTCTCCGAGCAGTACTTC. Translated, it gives CASRYYRDRFSEQYF. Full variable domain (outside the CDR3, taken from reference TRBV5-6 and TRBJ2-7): DAGVTQSPTHLIKTRGQQVTLRCSPKSGHDTVSWYQQALGQGPQFIFQYYEEEERQRGNFPDRFSGHQFPNYSSELNVNALLLGDSALYLCASRYYRDRFSEQYFGPGTRLTVT.

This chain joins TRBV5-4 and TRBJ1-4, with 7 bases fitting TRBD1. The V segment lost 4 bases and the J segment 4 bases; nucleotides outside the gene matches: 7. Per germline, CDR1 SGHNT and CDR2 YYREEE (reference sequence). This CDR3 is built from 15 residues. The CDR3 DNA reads TGTGCCAGCAGCCCGGGGGGGACAGTTAATGAAAAACTGTTTTTT. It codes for CASSPGGTVNEKLFF.

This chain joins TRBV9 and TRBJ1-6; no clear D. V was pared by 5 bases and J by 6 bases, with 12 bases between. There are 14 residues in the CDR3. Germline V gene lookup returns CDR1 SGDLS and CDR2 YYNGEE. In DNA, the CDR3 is TGTGCCAGCAGTGGCCAGGAGGTTAATTCACCCCTCCACTTT. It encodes CASSGQEVNSPLHF.

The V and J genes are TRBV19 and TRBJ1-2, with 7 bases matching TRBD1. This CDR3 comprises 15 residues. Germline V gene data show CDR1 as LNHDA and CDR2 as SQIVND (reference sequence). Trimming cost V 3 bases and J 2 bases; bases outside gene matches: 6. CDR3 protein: CASSILPGQNYGYTF. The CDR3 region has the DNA TGTGCCAGTAGTATTTTGCCGGGACAGAACTATGGCTACACCTTC.

CDR3 amino acids: CAWSLGHNNSPLHF. In DNA, the CDR3 is TGTGCCTGGAGCCTGGGACACAATAATTCACCCCTCCACTTT. The chain links TRBV30 to TRBJ1-6; a weak D match, TRBD1 (6 bases). The CDR3 is 14 amino acids. The germline CDR1 and CDR2 sequences are GTSNPN and SVGIG (reference sequence). V was pared by 3 bases and J by 5 bases, with 11 bases between.

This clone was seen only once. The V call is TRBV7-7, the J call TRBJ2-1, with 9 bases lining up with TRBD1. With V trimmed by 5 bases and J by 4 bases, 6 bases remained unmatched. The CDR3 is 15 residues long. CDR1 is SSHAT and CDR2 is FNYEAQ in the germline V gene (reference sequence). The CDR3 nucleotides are TGTGCCAGCAGCACCGGGACAGGGAATTACAATGAGCAGTTCTTC. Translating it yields CASSTGTGNYNEQFF. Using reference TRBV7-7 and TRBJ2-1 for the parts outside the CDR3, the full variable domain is GAGVSQSPRYKVTKRGQDVTLRCDPISSHATLYWYQQALGQGPEFLTYFNYEAQPDKSGLPSDRFSAERPEGSISTLTIQRTEQRDSAMYRCASSTGTGNYNEQFFGPGTRLTVL.

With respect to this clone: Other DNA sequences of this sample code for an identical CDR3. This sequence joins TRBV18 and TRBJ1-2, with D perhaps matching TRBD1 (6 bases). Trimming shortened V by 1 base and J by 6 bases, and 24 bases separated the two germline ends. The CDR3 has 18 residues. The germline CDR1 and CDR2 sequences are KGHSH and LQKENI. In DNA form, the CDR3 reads TGTGCCAGCTCACCACGGGTCGAGGTGGGGGCGCAAGGAAATGGCTACACCTTC. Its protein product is CASSPRVEVGAQGNGYTF.

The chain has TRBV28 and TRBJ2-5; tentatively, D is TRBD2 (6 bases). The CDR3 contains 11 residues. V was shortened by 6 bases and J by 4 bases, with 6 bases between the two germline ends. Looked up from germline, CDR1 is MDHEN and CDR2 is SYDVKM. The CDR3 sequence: CASREGETQYF. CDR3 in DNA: TGTGCCAGCAGGGAGGGAGAGACCCAGTACTTC.

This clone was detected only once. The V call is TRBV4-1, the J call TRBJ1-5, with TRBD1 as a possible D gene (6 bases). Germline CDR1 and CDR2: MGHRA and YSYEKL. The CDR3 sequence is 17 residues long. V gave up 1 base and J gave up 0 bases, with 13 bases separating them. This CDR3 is CASSQGSQGLSNQPQHF. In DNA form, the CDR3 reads TGCGCCAGCAGCCAAGGTTCTCAGGGGCTTAGCAATCAGCCCCAGCATTTT.

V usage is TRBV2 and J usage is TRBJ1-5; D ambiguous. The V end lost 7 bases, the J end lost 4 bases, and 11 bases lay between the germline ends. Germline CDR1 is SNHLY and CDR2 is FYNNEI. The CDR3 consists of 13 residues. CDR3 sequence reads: CASKEGSNQPQHF. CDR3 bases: TGTGCCAGCAAGGAGGGTTCAAATCAGCCCCAGCATTTT.

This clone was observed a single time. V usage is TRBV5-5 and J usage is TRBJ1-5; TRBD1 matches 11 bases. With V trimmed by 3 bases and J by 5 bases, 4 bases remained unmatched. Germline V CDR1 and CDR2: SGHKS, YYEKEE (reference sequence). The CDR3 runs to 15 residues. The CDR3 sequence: CASSWGQGDYQPQHF. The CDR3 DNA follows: TGTGCCAGCAGCTGGGGACAGGGGGATTATCAGCCCCAGCATTTT. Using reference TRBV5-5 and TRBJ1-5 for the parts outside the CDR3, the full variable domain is DAGVTQSPTHLIKTRGQQVTLRCSPISGHKSVSWYQQVLGQGPQFIFQYYEKEERGRGNFPDRFSARQFPNYSSELNVNALLLGDSALYLCASSWGQGDYQPQHFGDGTRLSIL.

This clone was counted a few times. CDR3 in DNA: TGTGCCAGTAGTATCGGGTACGAGCAGTACTTC. Protein product: CASSIGYEQYF. The chain is built from TRBV19 and TRBJ2-7; D gene uncertain. The V gene lost 3 bases and the J gene lost 4 bases, with 4 bases spanning the gap. CDR3 length: 11 amino acids. Germline assignment: CDR1 LNHDA and CDR2 SQIVND (reference sequence). Supplemented by reference TRBV19 and TRBJ2-7, the full variable domain reads DGGITQSPKYLFRKEGQNVTLSCEQNLNHDAMYWYRQDPGQGLRLIYYSQIVNDFQKGDIAEGYSVSREKKESFPLTVTSAQKNPTAFYLCASSIGYEQYFGPGTRLTVT.

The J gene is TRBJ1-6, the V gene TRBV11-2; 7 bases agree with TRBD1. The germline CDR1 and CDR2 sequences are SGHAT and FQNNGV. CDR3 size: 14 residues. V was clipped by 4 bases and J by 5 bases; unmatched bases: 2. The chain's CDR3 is CASSSGTDNSPLHF. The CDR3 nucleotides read TGTGCCAGCAGCTCTGGGACAGATAATTCACCCCTCCACTTT.

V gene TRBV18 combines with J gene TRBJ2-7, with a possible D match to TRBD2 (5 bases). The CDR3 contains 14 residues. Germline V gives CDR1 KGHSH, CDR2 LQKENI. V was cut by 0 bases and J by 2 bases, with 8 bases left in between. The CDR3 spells CASSPPTGTYEQYF. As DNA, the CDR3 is TGTGCCAGCTCACCACCCACCGGGACCTACGAGCAGTACTTC.

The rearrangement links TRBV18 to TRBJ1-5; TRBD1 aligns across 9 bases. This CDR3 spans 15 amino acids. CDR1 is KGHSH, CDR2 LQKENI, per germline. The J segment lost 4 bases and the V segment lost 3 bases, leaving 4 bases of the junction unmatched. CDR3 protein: CASSPGQGQNQPQHF. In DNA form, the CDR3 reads TGTGCCAGCTCACCGGGACAGGGTCAAAATCAGCCCCAGCATTTT.

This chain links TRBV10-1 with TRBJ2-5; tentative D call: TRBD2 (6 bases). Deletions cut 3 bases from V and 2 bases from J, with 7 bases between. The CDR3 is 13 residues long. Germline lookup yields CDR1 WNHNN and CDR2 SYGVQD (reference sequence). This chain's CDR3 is CASSEGGQETQYF. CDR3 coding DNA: TGCGCCAGCAGTGAAGGAGGGCAAGAGACCCAGTACTTC.

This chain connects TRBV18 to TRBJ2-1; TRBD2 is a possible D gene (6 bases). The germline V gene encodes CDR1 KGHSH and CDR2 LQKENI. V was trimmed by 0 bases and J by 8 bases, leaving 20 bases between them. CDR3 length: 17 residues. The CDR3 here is CASSPPVGLGGYDEQFF. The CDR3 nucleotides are TGTGCCAGCTCACCACCGGTGGGCCTGGGGGGTTACGATGAGCAGTTCTTC.